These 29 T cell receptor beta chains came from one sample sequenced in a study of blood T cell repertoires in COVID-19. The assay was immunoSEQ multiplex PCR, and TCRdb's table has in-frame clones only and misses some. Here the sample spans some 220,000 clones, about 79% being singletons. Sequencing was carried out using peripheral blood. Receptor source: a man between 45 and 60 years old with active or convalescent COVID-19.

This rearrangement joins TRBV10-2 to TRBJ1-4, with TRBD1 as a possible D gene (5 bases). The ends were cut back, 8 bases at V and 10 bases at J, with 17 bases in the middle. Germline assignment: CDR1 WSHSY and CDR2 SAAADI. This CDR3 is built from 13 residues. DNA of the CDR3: TGCGCCAGCGGGGCCTCAGACAGACTAAAACTGTTTTTT. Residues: CASGASDRLKLFF.

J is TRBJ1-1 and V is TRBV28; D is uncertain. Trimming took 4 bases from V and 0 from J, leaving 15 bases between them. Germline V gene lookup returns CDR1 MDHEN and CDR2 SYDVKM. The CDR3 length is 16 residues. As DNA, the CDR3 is TGTGCCAGCAGTTGGAGGATGACATTCATGAACACTGAAGCTTTCTTT. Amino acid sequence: CASSWRMTFMNTEAFF.

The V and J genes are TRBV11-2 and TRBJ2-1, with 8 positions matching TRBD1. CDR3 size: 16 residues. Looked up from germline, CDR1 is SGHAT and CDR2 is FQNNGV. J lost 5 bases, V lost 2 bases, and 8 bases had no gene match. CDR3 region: CASSLSPGGENNEQFF. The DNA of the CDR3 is TGTGCCAGCAGCTTATCCCCAGGGGGCGAGAACAATGAGCAGTTCTTC.

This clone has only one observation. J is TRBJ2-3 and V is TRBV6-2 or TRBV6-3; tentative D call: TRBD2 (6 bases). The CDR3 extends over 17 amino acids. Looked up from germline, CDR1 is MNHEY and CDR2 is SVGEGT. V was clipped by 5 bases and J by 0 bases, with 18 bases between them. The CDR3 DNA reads TGTGCCAGCAGTCAGACCCTAGCGCAAGGGAGCACAGATACGCAGTATTTT. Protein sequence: CASSQTLAQGSTDTQYF.

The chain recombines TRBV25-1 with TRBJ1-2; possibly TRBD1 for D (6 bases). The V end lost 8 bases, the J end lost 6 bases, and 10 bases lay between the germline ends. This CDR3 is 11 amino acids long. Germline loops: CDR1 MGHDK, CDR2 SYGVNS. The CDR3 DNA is TGTGCCAGCCTGAAGGGGGATGGCTACACCTTC. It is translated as CASLKGDGYTF.

CDR3 region: CASSGQVQETQYF. CDR3 in DNA: TGTGCCAGCAGCGGACAGGTCCAAGAGACCCAGTACTTC. The genes are TRBV2 and TRBJ2-5; TRBD1 agrees at 7 bases. This CDR3 is built from 13 residues. Germline V gives CDR1 SNHLY, CDR2 FYNNEI. J was trimmed by 1 base and V by 6 bases; bases with no gene match: 2. Based on the CDR3 plus reference TRBV2 and TRBJ2-5, the full variable domain is EPEVTQTPSHQVTQMGQEVILRCVPISNHLYFYWYRQILGQKVEFLVSFYNNEISEKSEIFDDQFSVERPDGSNFTLKIRSTKLEDSAMYFCASSGQVQETQYFGPGTRLLVL.

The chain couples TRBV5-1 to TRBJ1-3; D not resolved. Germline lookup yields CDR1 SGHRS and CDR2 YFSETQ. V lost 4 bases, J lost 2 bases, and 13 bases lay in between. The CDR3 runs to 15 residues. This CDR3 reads CASSPEVPAGNTIYF. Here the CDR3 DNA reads TGCGCCAGCAGCCCCGAGGTGCCCGCTGGAAACACCATATATTTT.

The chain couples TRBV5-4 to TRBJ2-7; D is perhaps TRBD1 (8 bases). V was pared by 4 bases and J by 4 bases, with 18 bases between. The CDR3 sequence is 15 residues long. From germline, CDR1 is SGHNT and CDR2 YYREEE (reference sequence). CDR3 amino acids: CASSAQGGTIYEQYF. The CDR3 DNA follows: TGTGCCAGCAGCGCACAGGGGGGGACCATTTACGAGCAGTACTTC.

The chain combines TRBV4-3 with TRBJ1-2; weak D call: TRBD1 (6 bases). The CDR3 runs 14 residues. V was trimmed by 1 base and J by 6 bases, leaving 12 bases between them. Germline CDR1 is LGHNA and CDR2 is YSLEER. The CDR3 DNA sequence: TGCGCCAGCAGCCAAGTTCCTGCAGGGGATGGCTACACCTTC. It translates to CASSQVPAGDGYTF.

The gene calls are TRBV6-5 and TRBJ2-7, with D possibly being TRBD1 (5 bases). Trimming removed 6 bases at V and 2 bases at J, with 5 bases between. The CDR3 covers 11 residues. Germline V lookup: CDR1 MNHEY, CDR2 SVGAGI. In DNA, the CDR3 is TGTGCCAGCAGGGACACCTACGAGCAGTACTTC. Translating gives CASRDTYEQYF.

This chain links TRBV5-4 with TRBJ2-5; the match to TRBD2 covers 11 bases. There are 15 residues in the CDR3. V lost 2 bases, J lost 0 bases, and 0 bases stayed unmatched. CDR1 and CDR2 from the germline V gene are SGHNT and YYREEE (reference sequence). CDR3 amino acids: CASSLLAGDQETQYF. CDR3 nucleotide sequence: TGTGCCAGCAGCTTACTAGCGGGGGACCAAGAGACCCAGTACTTC.

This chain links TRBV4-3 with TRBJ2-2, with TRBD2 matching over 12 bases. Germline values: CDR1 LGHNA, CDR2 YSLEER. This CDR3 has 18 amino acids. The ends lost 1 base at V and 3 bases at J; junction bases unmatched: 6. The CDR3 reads CASSQGPLAGGDTGELFF. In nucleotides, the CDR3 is TGCGCCAGCAGCCAAGGCCCACTAGCGGGGGGCGACACCGGGGAGCTGTTTTTT.

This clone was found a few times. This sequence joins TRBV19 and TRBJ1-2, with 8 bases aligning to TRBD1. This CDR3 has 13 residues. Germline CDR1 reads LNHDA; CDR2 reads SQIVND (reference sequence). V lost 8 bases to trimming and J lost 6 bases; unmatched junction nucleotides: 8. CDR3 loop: CASHSGQGDGYTF. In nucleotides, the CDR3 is TGTGCCAGTCACTCCGGACAGGGTGATGGCTACACCTTC.

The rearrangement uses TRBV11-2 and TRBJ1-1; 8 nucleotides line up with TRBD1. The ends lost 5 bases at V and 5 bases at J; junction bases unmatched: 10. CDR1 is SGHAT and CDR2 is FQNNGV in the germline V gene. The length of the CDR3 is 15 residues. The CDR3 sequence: CASSLSFGQGTEAFF. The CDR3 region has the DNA TGTGCCAGCAGCCTTAGTTTCGGACAGGGAACTGAAGCTTTCTTT. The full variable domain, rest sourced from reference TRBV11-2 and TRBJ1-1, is EAGVAQSPRYKIIEKRQSVAFWCNPISGHATLYWYQQILGQGPKLLIQFQNNGVVDDSQLPKDRFSAERLKGVDSTLKIQPAKLEDSAVYLCASSLSFGQGTEAFFGQGTRLTVV.

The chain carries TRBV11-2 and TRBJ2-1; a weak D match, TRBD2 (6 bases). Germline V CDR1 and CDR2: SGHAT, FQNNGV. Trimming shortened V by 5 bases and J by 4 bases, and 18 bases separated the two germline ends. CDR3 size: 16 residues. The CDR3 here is CASSPLKGLGYNEQFF. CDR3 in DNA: TGTGCCAGCAGCCCCCTGAAGGGACTGGGGTACAATGAGCAGTTCTTC.

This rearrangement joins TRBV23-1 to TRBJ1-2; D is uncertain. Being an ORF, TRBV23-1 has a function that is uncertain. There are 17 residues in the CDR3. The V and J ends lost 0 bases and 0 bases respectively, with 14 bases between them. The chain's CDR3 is CASSQSWEFLANYGYTF. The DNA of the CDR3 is TGCGCCAGCAGTCAATCATGGGAGTTTTTAGCTAACTATGGCTACACCTTC.

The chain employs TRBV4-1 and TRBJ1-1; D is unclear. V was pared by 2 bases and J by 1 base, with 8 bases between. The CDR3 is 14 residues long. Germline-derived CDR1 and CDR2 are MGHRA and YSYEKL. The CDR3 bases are TGCGCCAGCAGCCAATGGGCAGGGAACACTGAAGCTTTCTTT. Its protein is CASSQWAGNTEAFF.

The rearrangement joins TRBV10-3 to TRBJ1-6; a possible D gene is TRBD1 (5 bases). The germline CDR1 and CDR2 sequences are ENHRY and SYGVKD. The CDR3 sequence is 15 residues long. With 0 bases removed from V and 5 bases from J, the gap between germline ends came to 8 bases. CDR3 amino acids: CAISESSRDNSPLHF. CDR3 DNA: TGTGCCATCAGTGAGTCGAGCAGGGATAATTCACCCCTCCACTTT.

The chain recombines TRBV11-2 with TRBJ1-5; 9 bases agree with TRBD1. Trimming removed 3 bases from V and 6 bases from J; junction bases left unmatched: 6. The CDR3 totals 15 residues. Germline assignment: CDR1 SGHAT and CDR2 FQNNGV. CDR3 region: CASSLDRGKSQPQHF. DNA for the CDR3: TGTGCCAGCAGCTTGGACAGGGGTAAGTCTCAGCCCCAGCATTTT.

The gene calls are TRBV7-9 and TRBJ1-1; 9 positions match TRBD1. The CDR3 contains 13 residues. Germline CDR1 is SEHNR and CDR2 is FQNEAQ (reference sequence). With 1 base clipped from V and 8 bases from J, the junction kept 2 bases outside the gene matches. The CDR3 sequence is CASSLGGQGEAFF. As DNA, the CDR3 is TGTGCCAGCAGCTTAGGGGGACAGGGAGAAGCTTTCTTT.

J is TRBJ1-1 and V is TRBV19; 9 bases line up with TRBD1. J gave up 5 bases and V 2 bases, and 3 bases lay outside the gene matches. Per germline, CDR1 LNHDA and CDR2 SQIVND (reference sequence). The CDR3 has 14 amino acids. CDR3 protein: CASSIRDRDTEAFF. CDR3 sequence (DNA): TGTGCCAGTAGTATACGGGACAGGGATACTGAAGCTTTCTTT.

CDR3 sequence reads: CASGGTGGADQPQHF. In DNA, the CDR3 is TGTGCCAGTGGGGGGACAGGGGGCGCCGATCAGCCCCAGCATTTT. This chain connects TRBV19 to TRBJ1-5, with TRBD1 matching over 12 bases. This CDR3 is 15 amino acids long. After removal of 8 bases from V and 5 bases from J, the junction contained 7 bases not matched to a gene. CDR1 and CDR2 (germline): LNHDA, SQIVND (reference sequence).

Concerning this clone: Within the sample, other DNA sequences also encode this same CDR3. The CDR3 nucleotides read TGCGCCAGCAGCTCCAGCGGAGCTAGCACAGATACGCAGTATTTT. Amino acid sequence: CASSSSGASTDTQYF. The chain has TRBV5-1 and TRBJ2-3, with TRBD2 as a possible D gene (5 bases). The CDR3 covers 15 residues. Germline V gene data show CDR1 as SGHRS and CDR2 as YFSETQ. The V end was cut by 3 bases, the J end by 0 bases, with 11 bases between.

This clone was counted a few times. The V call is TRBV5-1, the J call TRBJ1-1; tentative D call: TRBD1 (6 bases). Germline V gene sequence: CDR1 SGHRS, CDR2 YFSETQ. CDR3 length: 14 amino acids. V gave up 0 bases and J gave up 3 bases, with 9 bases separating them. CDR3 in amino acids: CASSLVQGYTEAFF. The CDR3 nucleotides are TGCGCCAGCAGCTTGGTGCAGGGGTACACTGAAGCTTTCTTT.

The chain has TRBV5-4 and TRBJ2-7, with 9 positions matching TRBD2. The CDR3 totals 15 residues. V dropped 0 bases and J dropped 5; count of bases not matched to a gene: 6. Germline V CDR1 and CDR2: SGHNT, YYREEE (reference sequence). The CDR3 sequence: CASSLVVSGSDEQYF. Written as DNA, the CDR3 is TGTGCCAGCAGCTTGGTCGTTAGCGGGAGTGACGAGCAGTACTTC.

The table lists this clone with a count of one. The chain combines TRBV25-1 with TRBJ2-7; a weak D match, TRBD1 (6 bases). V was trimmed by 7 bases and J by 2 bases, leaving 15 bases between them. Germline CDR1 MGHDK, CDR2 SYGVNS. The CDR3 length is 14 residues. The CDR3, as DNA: TGTGCCAGCACCCCACAGGGAGTCCCCTACGAGCAGTACTTC. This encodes CASTPQGVPYEQYF.

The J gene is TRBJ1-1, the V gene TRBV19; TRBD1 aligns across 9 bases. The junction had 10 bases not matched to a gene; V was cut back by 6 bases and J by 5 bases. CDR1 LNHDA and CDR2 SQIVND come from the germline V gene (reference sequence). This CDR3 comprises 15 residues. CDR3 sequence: CASSLSDRGTTEAFF. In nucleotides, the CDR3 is TGTGCCAGTAGCCTTTCCGACAGGGGGACGACTGAAGCTTTCTTT.

CDR3 sequence: CASKRQGAGSGYTF. Written as DNA, the CDR3 is TGTGCCAGCAAGAGACAGGGGGCAGGGAGTGGCTACACCTTC. V usage is TRBV6-5 and J usage is TRBJ1-2, with 10 bases that match TRBD1. The germline CDR1 and CDR2 sequences are MNHEY and SVGAGI. Trimming took 7 bases from V and 7 from J; bases not matched to a gene: 9. The CDR3 contains 14 residues.

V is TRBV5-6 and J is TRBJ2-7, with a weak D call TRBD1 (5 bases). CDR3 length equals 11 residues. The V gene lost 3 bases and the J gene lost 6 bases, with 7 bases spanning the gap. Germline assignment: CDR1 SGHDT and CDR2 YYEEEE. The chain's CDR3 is CASSWGSEQYF. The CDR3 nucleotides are TGTGCCAGCAGCTGGGGCAGCGAGCAGTACTTC.